This T cell receptor beta chain was retrieved from a study of graft-versus-host responses after intestinal transplantation. The overall study: Grafts were multivisceral, liver-intestinal, or isolated intestinal. Recipients uniformly received anti-thymocyte globulin induction, followed by tacrolimus and steroids for approximately 3 years.

TCRdb's table, derived via immunoSEQ multiplex PCR, lists solely in-frame clones and lacks some. This table holds thousands of clones, 72% found once. Germline CDR1 is MRHNA and CDR2 is SNTAGT. The CDR3 totals 16 residues. With 3 bases clipped from V and 4 bases from J, the junction kept 9 bases outside the gene matches. As concerns this clone: The antigen remains unidentified.

Study-level points and caveats: There were GvH clones found in recipient marrow, and some of them appeared first in ileum or blood. Elevated graft-versus-host to host-versus-graft clonal ratios in allografts were recorded for patients with graft-donor T cell macrochimerism.

The source of this sequence is a human patient who received an intestinal transplant, so some T cells may come from the graft donor. The specimen comprised PBMCs, sampled about 540 days after intestinal transplant. The chain employs TRBV6-4 and TRBJ2-3, with TRBD2 matching over 8 bases. The CDR3 loop reads CASSEGLGGGPDTQYF. In DNA form, the CDR3 reads TGTGCCAGCAGTGAGGGACTAGGCGGGGGCCCAGATACGCAGTATTTT.